This T cell receptor beta chain was recorded in a study of read filtering for tumor transcriptome and immune sequencing. Molecular barcoded adaptors covering alpha/delta and beta/gamma chains were used on approximately 400 ng RNA. TCRdb processed the reads anew with MiXCR; each CDR3 protein has one entry. The repertoire holds roughly 130,000 distinct CDR3 sequences, with 10% to 15% as singletons. There are 14 residues in the CDR3. V lost 5 bases, J lost 0 bases, and 10 bases lay in between. Germline lookup yields CDR1 SEHNR and CDR2 FQNEAQ (reference sequence). This clonotype came up many times. Sample: a population of CD138-negative cells sorted from bone marrow. The gene calls are TRBV7-9 and TRBJ1-1; D is possibly TRBD1 (5 bases). The sequence came from a donor aged 40 or over with multiple myeloma. The CDR3 bases are TGTGCCAGCAGCACGGGACGGCTGAACACTGAAGCTTTCTTT. This codes for CASSTGRLNTEAFF.